Each of the 32 T cell receptor beta chains below was sequenced from the same sample in a study of cytomegalovirus exposure and HLA in healthy donors. The PCR made use of 60 Vbeta and 13 Jbeta primers. Sequenced by immunoSEQ multiplex PCR; TCRdb stores in-frame clones only, minus some. The sample yields 130,000 to 150,000 clones, under 85% seen once. Material: PBMCs. The receptors stem from a woman between 40 and 55 years old in good health and CMV-seropositive.

This clone appeared a few times. The chain combines TRBV2 with TRBJ1-5, with 10 bases matching TRBD1. V lost 7 bases, J lost 7 bases, and 10 bases stayed unmatched. This CDR3 is built from 15 residues. Germline V gene data show CDR1 as SNHLY and CDR2 as FYNNEI. Written as DNA, the CDR3 is TGTGCCAGCACCGGGACAGGGGCCTTGGGGCAGCCCCAGCATTTT. Translation: CASTGTGALGQPQHF.

This clone has only a few counts. The chain carries TRBV7-3 and TRBJ2-1; 9 bases are shared with TRBD2. The CDR3 has 15 residues. CDR1 and CDR2 (germline): SGHTA, FQGTGA. The junction had 12 bases not matched to a gene; V was cut back by 5 bases and J by 10 bases. DNA for the CDR3: TGTGCCAGCAGCGGTCGTGGCGGGGGGGCGGGAGAGCAGTTCTTC. It is translated as CASSGRGGGAGEQFF. Full variable domain (rest looked up from reference TRBV7-3 and TRBJ2-1): GAGVSQTPSNKVTEKGKYVELRCDPISGHTALYWYRQSLGQGPEFLIYFQGTGAADDSGLPNDRFFAVRPEGSVSTLKIQRTERGDSAVYLCASSGRGGGAGEQFFGPGTRLTVL.

A few counts support this clone. This rearrangement joins TRBV5-1 to TRBJ1-2; D is uncertain. CDR1 and CDR2 (germline): SGHRS, YFSETQ. Trimming left V 2 bases short and J 1 base short, with 6 bases between. CDR3 length: 13 residues. CDR3 protein: CASSFQDNYGYTF. CDR3 sequence (DNA): TGCGCCAGCAGCTTCCAGGATAACTATGGCTACACCTTC.

The count of this clone is one. The gene calls are TRBV6-1 and TRBJ2-2; the match to TRBD2 covers 7 bases. From germline, CDR1 is MNHNS and CDR2 SASEGT. This CDR3 comprises 14 residues. Trimming at V came to 7 bases and at J to 5 bases, leaving 7 bases not matched to a gene. The CDR3 nucleotides read TGTGCCAGCATCCGGGAGGTTTTGACCGGGGAGCTGTTTTTT. This encodes CASIREVLTGELFF.

The gene calls are TRBV5-1 and TRBJ2-7, with 15 nucleotides matching TRBD2. Per the germline V gene, CDR1 is SGHRS and CDR2 is YFSETQ. The CDR3 consists of 18 residues. With 4 bases clipped from V and 0 bases from J, the junction kept 8 bases outside the gene matches. The CDR3 spells CASSPGLAGGPSSYEQYF. The CDR3 nucleotides are TGCGCCAGCAGCCCCGGACTAGCGGGGGGGCCTAGCTCCTACGAGCAGTACTTC.

V gene TRBV27 combines with J gene TRBJ2-3; 7 nucleotides align to TRBD2. Trimming removed 5 bases from V and 1 base from J; junction bases left unmatched: 6. From germline, CDR1 is MNHEY and CDR2 SMNVEV (reference sequence). The CDR3 contains 15 residues. CDR3 in DNA: TGTGCCAGCAGTACAAGACTAGCTGGCACAGATACGCAGTATTTT. Protein: CASSTRLAGTDTQYF.

This clone was counted between two and nine times. The gene calls are TRBV5-4 and TRBJ1-2; TRBD1 is a possible D gene (5 bases). The CDR3 consists of 14 residues. Between the trimmed V and J ends, which lost 3 bases and 4 bases, there was a span of 13 bases. The germline V gene encodes CDR1 SGHNT and CDR2 YYREEE (reference sequence). The DNA of the CDR3 is TGTGCCAGCAGCTCAGGGCGTGAGCCCTATGGCTACACCTTC. Encoded protein: CASSSGREPYGYTF.

The rearrangement links TRBV5-4 to TRBJ2-5, with unresolved D. This CDR3 has 15 residues. Germline V gene data show CDR1 as SGHNT and CDR2 as YYREEE (reference sequence). V dropped 4 bases and J dropped 1 base, with 14 bases sitting between them. The CDR3: CASSQSTQAQETQYF. The CDR3, as DNA: TGTGCCAGCAGCCAGTCGACGCAGGCCCAAGAGACCCAGTACTTC.

V and J are TRBV9 and TRBJ2-3; TRBD2 aligns across 15 bases. This CDR3 region has 19 residues. Germline V CDR1 and CDR2: SGDLS, YYNGEE. With 0 bases clipped from V and 8 bases from J, the junction kept 13 bases outside the gene matches. This chain's CDR3 is CASSVGGTSGGPSMGTQYF. Written as DNA, the CDR3 is TGTGCCAGCAGCGTAGGGGGGACTAGCGGGGGGCCCTCGATGGGTACGCAGTATTTT.

V usage is TRBV11-2 and J usage is TRBJ2-3; 9 bases agree with TRBD2. CDR1 is SGHAT, CDR2 FQNNGV, per germline. This CDR3 has 16 amino acids. J gave up 2 bases and V 4 bases, and 7 bases lay outside the gene matches. DNA for the CDR3: TGTGCCAGCAGCTCGATTCGCGGGGGGGTCACAGATACGCAGTATTTT. It codes for CASSSIRGGVTDTQYF.

This clone was counted only a few times. The chain combines TRBV5-6 with TRBJ1-2; unclear D gene. Trimming cost V 0 bases and J 5 bases, with 5 bases left between them. Germline V CDR1 and CDR2: SGHDT, YYEEEE. The CDR3 loop spans 12 amino acids. The chain's CDR3 is CASSLAEYGYTF. DNA for the CDR3: TGTGCCAGCAGCTTGGCGGAGTATGGCTACACCTTC.

The chain combines TRBV6-1 with TRBJ2-2, with 9 nucleotides matching TRBD2. Germline V gene sequence: CDR1 MNHNS, CDR2 SASEGT. This CDR3 comprises 17 residues. V was pared by 4 bases and J by 6 bases, with 12 bases of the junction left unmatched. CDR3 nucleotide sequence: TGTGCCAGCAGTGTACTTCCTAGCGGGGAGATCCCCGGGGAGCTGTTTTTT. Protein product: CASSVLPSGEIPGELFF.

V and J are TRBV29-1 and TRBJ1-1, with a tentative D call TRBD1 (5 bases). Trimming pared 4 bases from V and 4 bases from J, leaving 13 bases between. The CDR3 spans 13 residues. Germline CDR1 and CDR2: SQVTM and ANQGSEA. The CDR3 loop reads CSVGGDGGTEAFF. The CDR3 DNA is TGCAGCGTTGGGGGGGATGGGGGCACTGAAGCTTTCTTT. Variable domain in full (rest from reference TRBV29-1 and TRBJ1-1): SAVISQKPSRDICQRGTSLTIQCQVDSQVTMMFWYRQQPGQSLTLIATANQGSEATYESGFVIDKFPISRPNLTFSTLTVSNMSPEDSSIYLCSVGGDGGTEAFFGQGTRLTVV.

The V call is TRBV6-1, the J call TRBJ2-5; perhaps TRBD1 as D (5 bases). CDR1 is MNHNS and CDR2 is SASEGT in the germline V gene. V was pared by 10 bases and J by 7 bases, with 16 bases between. This CDR3 is built from 12 residues. CDR3 nucleotides: TGTGCCACCCAGGACCAGGGCGCGACCCAGTACTTC. Translating gives CATQDQGATQYF.

CDR3 DNA sequence: TGTGCCAGCAGTTTGACAGCCCTCTATGGCTACACCTTC. Its protein is CASSLTALYGYTF. The rearrangement uses TRBV27 and TRBJ1-2; D is possibly TRBD1 (5 bases). The CDR3 sequence is 13 residues long. Between the trimmed V and J ends, which lost 3 bases and 4 bases, there was a span of 9 bases. The germline CDR1 and CDR2 sequences are MNHEY and SMNVEV (reference sequence).

The chain recombines TRBV6-6 with TRBJ2-2; D ambiguous. Trimming cost V 7 bases and J 1 base, with 7 bases left between them. The germline V gene encodes CDR1 MNHNY and CDR2 SVGAGI (reference sequence). This CDR3 has 13 amino acids. The CDR3 protein is CASTLGNTGELFF. The CDR3 nucleotides read TGTGCCAGCACCCTCGGGAACACCGGGGAGCTGTTTTTT.

The V call is TRBV5-6, the J call TRBJ2-5, with D unresolved. Matching the DNA end better, TRBJ2-7 makes the J call doubtful. The V gene's germline CDR1 is SGHDT and CDR2 YYEEEE. The CDR3 sequence is 14 residues long. This chain's CDR3 is CASSLGQSSYEQYF. For the CDR3, the DNA is TGTGCCAGCAGCTTGGGACAAAGCTCCTACGAGCAGTACTTC.

J is TRBJ2-1 and V is TRBV5-1, with TRBD2 matching 9 bases. V gave up 4 bases and J gave up 3 bases; unmatched junction bases: 5. The length of the CDR3 is 15 residues. Germline V CDR1 and CDR2: SGHRS, YFSETQ. CDR3: CASSTLSGGYNEQFF. In nucleotides, the CDR3 is TGCGCCAGCAGCACCCTTAGCGGGGGCTACAATGAGCAGTTCTTC. Full variable domain (rest looked up from reference TRBV5-1 and TRBJ2-1): KAGVTQTPRYLIKTRGQQVTLSCSPISGHRSVSWYQQTPGQGLQFLFEYFSETQRNKGNFPGRFSGRQFSNSRSEMNVSTLELGDSALYLCASSTLSGGYNEQFFGPGTRLTVL.

The chain combines TRBV28 with TRBJ1-4; tentative D call: TRBD1 (5 bases). This CDR3 has 14 residues. V was trimmed by 6 bases and J by 7 bases, leaving 15 bases between them. Germline lookup yields CDR1 MDHEN and CDR2 SYDVKM. The CDR3 loop reads CASSRTLMGEKLFF. The CDR3, as DNA: TGTGCCAGCAGCCGGACACTGATGGGTGAAAAACTGTTTTTT.

For the CDR3, the DNA is TGTGCCAGCAGCGTAGGTCAGCGGCTACTCACAGATACGCAGTATTTT. Translating it yields CASSVGQRLLTDTQYF. The rearrangement joins TRBV9 to TRBJ2-3; D is possibly TRBD2 (5 bases). V gave up 0 bases and J gave up 2 bases, with 13 bases separating them. CDR1 is SGDLS, CDR2 YYNGEE, per germline. This CDR3 contains 16 residues.

This chain links TRBV5-1 with TRBJ2-2; 9 bases are a match to TRBD2. This CDR3 has 21 amino acids. V gave up 0 bases and J gave up 0 bases; unmatched junction bases: 15. CDR1 and CDR2 from the germline V gene are SGHRS and YFSETQ. CDR3 sequence (DNA): TGCGCCAGCAGCTTGGACGGCGGTAGCGGGGGTTATTATCCGAACACCGGGGAGCTGTTTTTT. This sequence encodes CASSLDGGSGGYYPNTGELFF.

The chain carries TRBV7-3 and TRBJ2-5; a possible D gene is TRBD1 (6 bases). The CDR3 is 13 amino acids. V was pared by 5 bases and J by 5 bases, with 12 bases between. Germline-derived CDR1 and CDR2 are SGHTA and FQGTGA. The CDR3, as DNA: TGTGCCAGCAGCCTGGGGGCTTTGGAGACCCAGTACTTC. Protein sequence: CASSLGALETQYF. Using reference TRBV7-3 and TRBJ2-5 for the parts outside the CDR3, the full variable domain is GAGVSQTPSNKVTEKGKYVELRCDPISGHTALYWYRQSLGQGPEFLIYFQGTGAADDSGLPNDRFFAVRPEGSVSTLKIQRTERGDSAVYLCASSLGALETQYFGPGTRLLVL.

The gene calls are TRBV7-9 and TRBJ1-1; 9 bases agree with TRBD1. Per germline, CDR1 SEHNR and CDR2 FQNEAQ (reference sequence). The CDR3 has 13 amino acids. In DNA, the CDR3 is TGTGTCGGTAGCCGGACAGGGGACACTGAAGCTTTCTTT. Encoded protein: CVGSRTGDTEAFF. Supplemented by reference TRBV7-9 and TRBJ1-1, the full variable domain reads DTGVSQNPRHKITKRGQNVTFRCDPISEHNRLYWYRQTLGQGPEFLTYFQNEAQLEKSRLLSDRFSAERPKGSFSTLEIQRTEQGDSAMYLCVGSRTGDTEAFFGQGTRLTVV.

CDR3 nucleotides: TGTGCCAGCAGTGAACCAGGACTTCAGGCCGAGCAGTACTTC. This encodes CASSEPGLQAEQYF. The chain is built from TRBV25-1 and TRBJ2-7, with a tentative D call TRBD2 (5 bases). The CDR3 length is 14 residues. Trimming took off 2 bases at V and 6 bases at J, with 14 bases between the two ends. The V gene's germline CDR1 is MGHDK and CDR2 SYGVNS.

This clone showed up just once. The chain recombines TRBV5-1 with TRBJ1-1; D may be TRBD1 (5 bases). The V gene's germline CDR1 is SGHRS and CDR2 YFSETQ. CDR3 length: 14 amino acids. Trimming pared 3 bases from V and 1 base from J, leaving 10 bases between. CDR3 in amino acids: CASSSQDKNTEAFF. CDR3 sequence (DNA): TGCGCCAGCAGCTCGCAGGACAAGAACACTGAAGCTTTCTTT.

This sequence joins TRBV5-5 and TRBJ2-3; weak D call: TRBD2 (5 bases). CDR1 and CDR2 from the germline V gene are SGHKS and YYEKEE (reference sequence). The V end was cut by 1 base, the J end by 1 base, with 13 bases between. CDR3 length equals 16 residues. The CDR3 loop is CASSLSRVRGTDTQYF. In DNA, the CDR3 is TGTGCCAGCAGCTTGAGTAGGGTGAGGGGCACAGATACGCAGTATTTT.

This chain uses TRBV9 with TRBJ2-3, with TRBD1 identical over 10 bases. Germline loops: CDR1 SGDLS, CDR2 YYNGEE. The CDR3 has 16 residues. V dropped 0 bases and J dropped 7; count of bases not matched to a gene: 8. This chain's CDR3 is CASSVEPGQGGNTQYF. The CDR3 nucleotides are TGTGCCAGCAGCGTAGAACCCGGACAGGGGGGGAATACGCAGTATTTT.

The CDR3 nucleotides are TGTGCCAGCAGCTCCAGGGGACTATGGAGCGGCTACACCTTC. As protein: CASSSRGLWSGYTF. The rearrangement links TRBV7-2 to TRBJ1-2; D might be TRBD1 (6 bases). Trimming cost V 4 bases and J 8 bases, with 17 bases left between them. Germline V gives CDR1 SGHTA, CDR2 FQGNSA. The CDR3 totals 14 residues.

DNA for the CDR3: TGTGCCAGCAGCCCGTCCTCTGGAAACACCATATATTTT. Its protein is CASSPSSGNTIYF. The gene calls are TRBV11-2 and TRBJ1-3, with D hard to call. V gave up 5 bases and J gave up 0 bases, with 5 bases separating them. Germline V lookup: CDR1 SGHAT, CDR2 FQNNGV. The CDR3 covers 13 residues.

The rearrangement joins TRBV5-6 to TRBJ1-6; D is ambiguous. From germline, CDR1 is SGHDT and CDR2 YYEEEE. The CDR3 totals 14 residues. The V end was cut by 2 bases, the J end by 7 bases, with 10 bases between. This CDR3 reads CASSFVSGNSPLHF. DNA for the CDR3: TGTGCCAGCAGCTTCGTTTCCGGGAATTCACCCCTCCACTTT.

This rearrangement joins TRBV9 to TRBJ2-7, with TRBD2 identical over 9 bases. V was pared by 0 bases and J by 2 bases, with 0 bases of the junction left unmatched. The germline CDR1 and CDR2 sequences are SGDLS and YYNGEE. The CDR3 length is 14 residues. The CDR3 reads CASSVGGGAYEQYF. The CDR3, as DNA: TGTGCCAGCAGCGTAGGCGGGGGGGCCTACGAGCAGTACTTC.

This clone was counted between two and nine times. The gene calls are TRBV6-6 and TRBJ1-3; 8 bases fit TRBD1. Trimming at V came to 7 bases and at J to 5 bases, leaving 4 bases not matched to a gene. CDR3 length equals 13 residues. From germline, CDR1 is MNHNY and CDR2 SVGAGI (reference sequence). DNA of the CDR3: TGTGCCAGCAATGACAGGGGTAGAAACACCATATATTTT. The encoded protein is CASNDRGRNTIYF.